This T cell receptor beta chain was documented in a study of T cells expressing NK-cell markers. Findings and caveats of the study: In several donors, these clonotypes also led the CD3+CD56-NKG2C+ fraction.

Following a re-call of the 5' RACE reads, TCRdb has one entry per CDR3 protein and lacks DNA. The listing records 350,000 to 400,000 distinct CDR3 sequences. With respect to this clonotype: The antigen remains undetermined.

There are 14 residues in the CDR3. CDR1 is SGHAT and CDR2 is FQNNGV in the germline V gene. This receptor was obtained from a woman in her fifties or sixties in good health. The chain couples TRBV11-2 to TRBJ2-2; TCRdb's assignment of TRBD1 cannot be checked, as there is no DNA. The sequenced material came from blood T cells: a sorted CD56 or NKG2C T cell subset, CD4+ or CD8+ T cells, or bulk PBMC T cells (not recorded which). The CDR3 sequence: CASSPTGGAGELFF.